This T cell receptor beta chain was profiled in a study of shared clonotypes between healthy human individuals. At the level of the study: In total, the donors were two women and three men aged 18 to 49. Study results and limitations: The authors expected sequencing depth to affect clonotype sharing among donors.

This CDR3 is built from 13 residues. Trimming removed 7 bases from V and 2 bases from J, with 9 bases in between. The germline V gene encodes CDR1 SNHLY and CDR2 FYNNEI. The repertoire was sequenced with immunoSEQ multiplex PCR; TCRdb's copy has only in-frame clones and lacks some. The sample consists of 2 million to 2.5 million clones, 80% to 95% of them appearing once. Comment on this clone: Its antigen is unknown.

The chain carries TRBV2 and TRBJ1-5; D is undetermined. The receptor was isolated from a man between 18 and 29 years old in good health. Some clones in this sample may be carry-over from other donors' samples. Sequencing used naive CD4+ T cells from PBMCs. The subset was: CD45RA+ positively selected. The CDR3 sequence is CASNPVRNQPQHF. CDR3 coding DNA: TGTGCCAGCAATCCTGTCCGCAATCAGCCCCAGCATTTT. Together with reference TRBV2 and TRBJ1-5, the CDR3 gives the full variable domain: EPEVTQTPSHQVTQMGQEVILRCVPISNHLYFYWYRQILGQKVEFLVSFYNNEISEKSEIFDDQFSVERPDGSNFTLKIRSTKLEDSAMYFCASNPVRNQPQHFGDGTRLSIL.